This T cell receptor beta chain was profiled in a study of human T cells and chemical hapten exposure (dated by TCRdb to about 2021). Regarding the study in general: For sensitization, 2% DPC in acetone was applied to a roughly 2 cm by roughly 2 cm area of upper inner arm skin. Throughout the roughly 24-week study period, patients were also given weekly therapeutic DPC doses on the scalp. Patch tests used Finn chambers with 0.01% DPC on the upper back, scored after 6 days by International Contact Dermatitis Research Group standards. Alopecia areata with under or over 50% scalp involvement, alopecia totalis and alopecia universalis were represented in the patient cohort, which was mostly female. Libraries were pooled for sequencing, and per-sample TCR yields varied mainly because of small differences in library volumes within the pool. The study tracked peripheral blood TCR repertoire changes in vivo during primary and secondary sensitization to the hapten diphenylcyclopropenone (DPC) in alopecia patients. Blood samples were taken from patients before sensitization (week 0) and at 2, 6 and about 24 weeks after DPC sensitization. Twenty-nine alopecia patients provided blood for TCR sequencing at one to four time points (pre-sensitization, 2, 6 and 24 weeks).

From the germline V gene, CDR1 is KGHSH and CDR2 is LQKENI. The junction shows trimming of 3 bases on V and 14 bases on J, and the gene matches do not reach 14 bases of it. Inclusive of the bounding cysteine and phenylalanine, the CDR3 is 15 residues long. Kept here is only the CDR3 DNA, which spans 45 bases and is read in frame from base 1. With respect to this clonotype: The clone's antigen remains unknown. Base qualities are missing; no much larger clone stands one base away.

Receptors were amplified or captured by RACE. The sequencer listed for this sample is NextSeq 500. Library preparation attached unique molecular identifiers to individual cDNA molecules for quantitative, reproducible TCR counting. For every blood RNA sample, sequencing covered both the TCR alpha and TCR beta chains. In the original analysis: Samples had a median of about 96,000 TCRs, with a range from about 23,224 to 750,000. The Decombinator software suite was used to annotate the V, J and CDR3 of the TCR reads. For PS versus PT1 abundance plots, all samples were subsampled to the same number of TCRs (28,000). Expanded TCRs were defined as absent before sensitization and observed at least eight times at the 2-week time point. TCRdb cleaned the public reads at Q25 with fastp, built clones with MiXCR and kept in-frame beta chains. Here each entry gathers all rows of one CDR3 protein and keeps the most common genes and DNA. The V and J calls were determined by TCRdb, not by the authors. The sample includes 75,000 to 95,000 distinct CDR3 sequences, with about 11% observed a single time. The ten largest clones take up about 3.5% of the sample.

Here is what the overall study found, with its caveats: Compared with pre-sensitization or healthy control sets, expanded TCRs formed significantly more large CDR3 similarity clusters, which is consistent with antigen-driven responses. DPC sensitization did not change the number of TCRs with a frequency above 1 in 1000, and there was no evidence of changes in global repertoire structure. Patch test score was positively correlated with the number of PT1 expanded TCRs, with significance at thresholds 8, 16 and 32 but not at 4. All patients had alopecia, a presumed autoimmune disease, so their immune response might differ from that of healthy individuals. After repeated subsampling, the strength of the expansion versus patch-test correlation and the threshold at which it became significant changed.

The meaning of the sample's time point label: patch test 1, 2 weeks after DPC sensitization. Per the publication, the treatment or condition label means: therapeutic diphenylcyclopropenone sensitization with weekly scalp DPC. Blood at each patch-test visit was drawn before the patch test was applied. Patients were eligible if aged 18 to 70, diagnosed with alopecia and judged suitable for DPC therapy, and pregnant patients were excluded. Total RNA was isolated from unfractionated whole blood collected in Tempus Blood RNA tubes. This specimen consisted of whole blood, obtained in connection with sensitization to the hapten diphenylcyclopropenone (DPC). The rearranged segments are TRBV18 and TRBJ2-1, and TRBD1 matches 9 of the central bases. The receptor's source is a woman aged 60-75 years with alopecia areata. Some clones in this sample may be carry-over from other donors' samples. The CDR3 region reads CASSPSEQGAHREFF. The sequenced DNA: TGTGCCAGCTCACCGTCTGAACAGGGGGCCCACCGGGAGTTCTTC.